Following are 9 T cell receptor beta chains from one sample sequenced in a study of blood T cell repertoires in COVID-19. The protocol was immunoSEQ multiplex PCR, while the TCRdb copy is restricted to in-frame clones and leaves out a portion. The data contain around 220,000 clones, around 90% of them singletons. The sequenced material came from peripheral blood. Receptors were obtained from a man younger than 35 with active or convalescent COVID-19.

The rearrangement uses TRBV28 and TRBJ1-1; 8 bases match TRBD1. The germline gives CDR1 MDHEN, CDR2 SYDVKM. V lost 7 bases, J lost 1 base, and 2 bases stayed unmatched. This CDR3 region has 13 residues. The CDR3 protein is CASTGTGNTEAFF. CDR3 bases: TGTGCCAGCACTGGGACAGGGAACACTGAAGCTTTCTTT. The variable domain in full, completed from reference TRBV28 and TRBJ1-1, reads DVKVTQSSRYLVKRTGEKVFLECVQDMDHENMFWYRQDPGLGLRLIYFSYDVKMKEKGDIPEGYSVSREKKERFSLILESASTNQTSMYLCASTGTGNTEAFFGQGTRLTVV.

This rearrangement joins TRBV15 to TRBJ1-4; maybe TRBD1 (5 bases). Germline V gene sequence: CDR1 LNHNV, CDR2 YYDKDF (reference sequence). The CDR3 extends over 13 amino acids. Trimming removed 1 base from V and 17 bases from J, with 17 bases in between. The CDR3 loop reads CATSRGGTRTVFF. For the CDR3, the DNA is TGTGCCACCAGCAGAGGGGGGACTAGGACCGTCTTTTTT. Based on the CDR3 plus reference TRBV15 and TRBJ1-4, the full variable domain is DAMVIQNPRYQVTQFGKPVTLSCSQTLNHNVMYWYQQKSSQAPKLLFHYYDKDFNNEADTPDNFQSRRPNTSFCFLDIRSPGLGDTAMYLCATSRGGTRTVFFGSGTQLSVL.

This chain links TRBV6-5 with TRBJ1-6; D is ambiguous. The CDR3 is 11 amino acids. The V and J ends lost 6 bases and 16 bases respectively, with 13 bases between them. Per the germline V gene, CDR1 is MNHEY and CDR2 is SVGAGI. The CDR3 DNA follows: TGTGCCAGCAGCTGGACGGACTATCTCCACTTT. This translates into CASSWTDYLHF.

The CDR3 loop is CASSEWRVGNTEAFF. The CDR3 DNA reads as TGTGCCAGTAGTGAATGGCGGGTAGGGAACACTGAAGCTTTCTTT. V gene TRBV19 combines with J gene TRBJ1-1, with D unclear. V was shortened by 5 bases and J by 1 base, with 14 bases between the two germline ends. From germline, CDR1 is LNHDA and CDR2 SQIVND (reference sequence). The CDR3 totals 15 residues.

This sequence joins TRBV9 and TRBJ2-3; 14 positions agree with TRBD2. There are 17 residues in the CDR3. The V gene end was trimmed by 4 bases and the J gene end by 3 bases; junction bases not matched to a gene: 7. CDR1 is SGDLS and CDR2 is YYNGEE in the germline V gene. This CDR3 is CASSYRLAGGPTDTQYF. As DNA, the CDR3 is TGTGCCAGCAGCTACCGACTAGCGGGAGGGCCTACAGATACGCAGTATTTT.

This clone was seen only once. Other DNA sequences in this sample translate to the same CDR3. V gene TRBV5-4 combines with J gene TRBJ1-1; the match to TRBD1 covers 7 bases. CDR3 size: 14 residues. The germline V gene encodes CDR1 SGHNT and CDR2 YYREEE (reference sequence). V lost 2 bases, J lost 2 bases, and 3 bases stayed unmatched. CDR3 loop: CASSLQGTNTEAFF. In DNA, the CDR3 is TGTGCCAGCAGCTTACAGGGGACTAACACTGAAGCTTTCTTT.

The chain recombines TRBV11-3 with TRBJ2-1; perhaps TRBD1 as D (7 bases). The germline gives CDR1 SGHNT, CDR2 YENEEA. V was cut by 4 bases and J by 2 bases, with 15 bases left in between. The CDR3 runs 16 residues. CDR3 sequence (DNA): TGTGCCAGCAGCTCAGGGGGGAGGTGGGCCTACAATGAGCAGTTCTTC. Its translation: CASSSGGRWAYNEQFF. The variable domain in full, completed from reference TRBV11-3 and TRBJ2-1, reads EAGVVQSPRYKIIEKKQPVAFWCNPISGHNTLYWYLQNLGQGPELLIRYENEEAVDDSQLPKDRFSAERLKGVDSTLKIQPAELGDSAVYLCASSSGGRWAYNEQFFGPGTRLTVL.

The chain employs TRBV14 and TRBJ2-1, with D possibly matching TRBD2 (6 bases). This CDR3 is built from 15 residues. Germline CDR1 reads SGHDN; CDR2 reads FVKESK. The V gene lost 4 bases and the J gene lost 4 bases, with 14 bases spanning the gap. CDR3 residues: CASSRLSGSYNEQFF. CDR3 in DNA: TGTGCCAGCAGCCGGCTCAGCGGGTCTTACAATGAGCAGTTCTTC.

The chain uses TRBV25-1 and TRBJ2-1, with TRBD2 matching 11 bases. The trim removed 4 bases at V and 8 bases at J, leaving 4 bases unmatched. The CDR3 runs 14 residues. Germline CDR1 MGHDK, CDR2 SYGVNS. The CDR3: CASSVTSGGDEQFF. CDR3 nucleotide sequence: TGTGCCAGCAGTGTAACTAGCGGGGGTGATGAGCAGTTCTTC.